Following are 24 T cell receptor beta chains from one sample sequenced in a study of cytomegalovirus exposure and HLA in healthy donors. The repertoire was sequenced with immunoSEQ multiplex PCR; TCRdb's copy has only in-frame clones and lacks some. In the table there are 190,000 or so clones, 65% to 85% of which are singletons. The sequenced sample consisted of PBMCs. The receptors were sampled from a woman between 18 and 30 years old in good health and CMV-seropositive.

This chain joins TRBV2 and TRBJ2-7; D gene unclear. The V and J ends lost 6 bases and 2 bases respectively, with 8 bases between them. CDR1 is SNHLY and CDR2 is FYNNEI in the germline V gene. CDR3 size: 12 residues. The CDR3 DNA follows: TGTGCCAGCAGCCCCATTCCCTACGAGCAGTACTTC. This sequence encodes CASSPIPYEQYF.

The chain has TRBV7-9 and TRBJ1-2; 7 bases are a match to TRBD1. The CDR3 is 14 residues long. The ends lost 0 bases at V and 7 bases at J; junction bases unmatched: 5. The germline V gene has CDR1 SEHNR and CDR2 FQNEAQ (reference sequence). CDR3: CASSLASGGSGYTF. CDR3 bases: TGTGCCAGCAGCTTAGCGTCAGGGGGGAGTGGCTACACCTTC.

The CDR3 region is CSACPRTVADTQYF. The CDR3 coding sequence is TGCAGCGCCTGCCCCCGGACAGTAGCAGATACGCAGTATTTT. This rearrangement joins TRBV29-1 to TRBJ2-3; the D gene is possibly TRBD1 (6 bases). The CDR3 contains 14 residues. Germline loops: CDR1 SQVTM, CDR2 ANQGSEA. V lost 7 bases and J lost 4, with 18 bases in between.

CDR3 loop: CASSRDISYNEQFF. CDR3 DNA: TGTGCCAGTTCCCGGGACATCTCCTACAATGAGCAGTTCTTC. The chain employs TRBV6-5 and TRBJ2-1; D is perhaps TRBD1 (6 bases). Trimming removed 9 bases at V and 0 bases at J, with 12 bases between. This CDR3 contains 14 residues. CDR1 is MNHEY, CDR2 SVGAGI, per germline.

J is TRBJ2-3 and V is TRBV13; TRBD1 matches at 7 bases. CDR3 length: 18 residues. V shed 5 bases, J shed 5 bases, and the junction held 19 bases outside the gene matches. CDR1 and CDR2 (germline): PRHDT, FYEKMQ (reference sequence). CDR3 region: CASSASGPLGGRGDTQYF. Written as DNA, the CDR3 is TGTGCCAGCAGCGCCTCCGGTCCGTTAGGGGGCCGGGGAGATACGCAGTATTTT.

The genes are TRBV25-1 and TRBJ2-1; 13 nucleotides match TRBD2. V lost 2 bases, J lost 5 bases, and 3 bases stayed unmatched. CDR1 is MGHDK and CDR2 is SYGVNS in the germline V gene. The CDR3 extends over 16 amino acids. CDR3 region: CASSEPTSGGHNEQFF. CDR3 DNA sequence: TGTGCCAGCAGTGAACCGACTAGCGGGGGGCACAATGAGCAGTTCTTC.

The V call is TRBV19, the J call TRBJ2-2; D gene unclear. V dropped 5 bases and J dropped 2 bases, with 9 bases sitting between them. CDR1 is LNHDA, CDR2 SQIVND, per germline (reference sequence). The CDR3 consists of 14 residues. CDR3 loop: CASSVQRNTGELFF. The DNA of the CDR3 is TGTGCCAGTAGTGTACAGAGAAACACCGGGGAGCTGTTTTTT.

The V call is TRBV5-8, the J call TRBJ1-1, with D unresolved. This CDR3 is 13 amino acids long. Germline-derived CDR1 and CDR2 are SGHTS and YDEGEE. Trimming left V 3 bases short and J 1 base short, with 7 bases between. CDR3 sequence (DNA): TGTGCCAGCAGCTACGGGAAGAACACTGAAGCTTTCTTT. As protein: CASSYGKNTEAFF.

V gene TRBV29-1 combines with J gene TRBJ2-7, with D possibly being TRBD1 (6 bases). Looked up from germline, CDR1 is SQVTM and CDR2 is ANQGSEA. CDR3 length: 14 amino acids. V was clipped by 3 bases and J by 0 bases, with 12 bases between them. The CDR3 loop is CSVDQGGSSYEQYF. The CDR3 nucleotides are TGCAGCGTTGACCAAGGGGGAAGCTCCTACGAGCAGTACTTC.

The V and J genes are TRBV19 and TRBJ2-4; the match to TRBD2 covers 9 bases. The CDR3 sequence is 15 residues long. Losses at the gene ends were 4 bases for V and 9 bases for J; bases not matched to a gene: 10. Germline V gene data show CDR1 as LNHDA and CDR2 as SQIVND (reference sequence). The DNA of the CDR3 is TGTGCCAGTAGTACCGGGACTAGCAGTCTGGGCATTCAGTACTTC. Translated, it gives CASSTGTSSLGIQYF.

This clone was counted a single time. The gene calls are TRBV5-5 and TRBJ1-5, with D tentatively TRBD1 (5 bases). Deletions cut 2 bases from V and 0 bases from J, with 6 bases between. Germline V gene data show CDR1 as SGHKS and CDR2 as YYEKEE (reference sequence). This CDR3 is built from 14 residues. CDR3 nucleotide sequence: TGTGCCAGCAGCTTAAGGGGTAGCAATCAGCCCCAGCATTTT. Protein: CASSLRGSNQPQHF.

The V gene is TRBV19, the J gene TRBJ1-1; perhaps TRBD1 as D (5 bases). The germline V gene encodes CDR1 LNHDA and CDR2 SQIVND (reference sequence). CDR3 length: 15 residues. Trimming shortened V by 5 bases and J by 0 bases, and 13 bases separated the two germline ends. CDR3 sequence (DNA): TGTGCCAGTAGTCCCCAGGGTAGTCTGAACACTGAAGCTTTCTTT. This sequence encodes CASSPQGSLNTEAFF.

This clone was seen once. The V gene is TRBV7-2, the J gene TRBJ2-5, with D perhaps TRBD1 (6 bases). This CDR3 has 14 residues. The V end lost 7 bases, the J end lost 6 bases, and 18 bases lay between the germline ends. The germline gives CDR1 SGHTA, CDR2 FQGNSA. For the CDR3, the DNA is TGTGCCAGCACAGTGGGACATTCAACAAAGACCCAGTACTTC. As protein: CASTVGHSTKTQYF. Based on the CDR3 plus reference TRBV7-2 and TRBJ2-5, the full variable domain is GAGVSQSPSNKVTEKGKDVELRCDPISGHTALYWYRQSLGQGLEFLIYFQGNSAPDKSGLPSDRFSAERTGGSVSTLTIQRTQQEDSAVYLCASTVGHSTKTQYFGPGTRLLVL.

This clone appeared a single time. The V and J genes are TRBV6-6 and TRBJ2-7; TRBD1 matches 8 bases. The junction had 10 bases not matched to a gene; V was cut back by 10 bases and J by 2 bases. The CDR3 extends over 14 amino acids. The V gene's germline CDR1 is MNHNY and CDR2 SVGAGI (reference sequence). Here the CDR3 reads CATTSPDRAYEQYF. The CDR3 bases are TGTGCCACCACCTCCCCGGACAGGGCCTACGAGCAGTACTTC.

V and J are TRBV7-8 and TRBJ1-1; D is uncertain. The CDR3 contains 13 residues. Germline lookup yields CDR1 SGHVS and CDR2 FQNEAQ. V was shortened by 5 bases and J by 5 bases, with 12 bases between the two germline ends. Here the CDR3 reads CASSRMRGTEAFF. CDR3 sequence (DNA): TGTGCCAGCAGCCGCATGCGCGGGACTGAAGCTTTCTTT.

The chain couples TRBV6-5 to TRBJ2-1; tentative D call: TRBD2 (6 bases). The CDR3 consists of 15 residues. The V gene lost 7 bases and the J gene lost 0 bases, with 13 bases spanning the gap. The germline V gene has CDR1 MNHEY and CDR2 SVGAGI. DNA for the CDR3: TGTGCCAGCAACCCGGGACTTAGCTCCTACAATGAGCAGTTCTTC. This translates into CASNPGLSSYNEQFF.

The V call is TRBV5-1, the J call TRBJ2-3; D is uncertain. This CDR3 comprises 13 residues. Looked up from germline, CDR1 is SGHRS and CDR2 is YFSETQ. V lost 8 bases and J lost 5, with 15 bases in between. The chain's CDR3 is CASTSEGIDTQYF. In nucleotides, the CDR3 is TGCGCCAGTACCAGCGAAGGAATAGATACGCAGTATTTT.

This clone was seen more than once but under ten times. V usage is TRBV19 and J usage is TRBJ1-5, with D tentatively TRBD1 (5 bases). The V end was cut by 6 bases, the J end by 2 bases, with 20 bases between. CDR3 size: 17 residues. In germline, CDR1 is LNHDA, CDR2 SQIVND (reference sequence). CDR3 DNA sequence: TGTGCCAGTAGCACCCAGGGCCCCAATGCCGGCAATCAGCCCCAGCATTTT. This gives the protein CASSTQGPNAGNQPQHF.

The V call is TRBV9, the J call TRBJ2-5; perhaps TRBD2 as D (5 bases). Deletions cut 4 bases from V and 2 bases from J, with 15 bases between. Germline V lookup: CDR1 SGDLS, CDR2 YYNGEE. The CDR3 sequence is 15 residues long. The CDR3 sequence is CASSRDGSVQETQYF. The DNA of the CDR3 is TGTGCCAGCAGCCGAGATGGGAGTGTTCAAGAGACCCAGTACTTC.

This clone was seen more than once but under ten times. The chain combines TRBV5-4 with TRBJ2-1; possibly TRBD2 for D (6 bases). This CDR3 is 15 amino acids long. V lost 2 bases, J lost 4 bases, and 13 bases lay in between. Germline V gene data show CDR1 as SGHNT and CDR2 as YYREEE (reference sequence). In DNA form, the CDR3 reads TGTGCCAGCAGCTTACAACGGGGGATATACAATGAGCAGTTCTTC. The encoded protein is CASSLQRGIYNEQFF.

This chain joins TRBV6-1 and TRBJ2-7, with D unclear. Trimming took off 4 bases at V and 3 bases at J, with 10 bases between the two ends. Germline values: CDR1 MNHNS, CDR2 SASEGT. The CDR3 runs 13 residues. The DNA of the CDR3 is TGTGCCAGCAGTGTAACGCAGCGCTACGAGCAGTACTTC. Its translation: CASSVTQRYEQYF.

The V and J genes are TRBV14 and TRBJ1-6; D perhaps matches TRBD1 (6 bases). Deletions cut 5 bases from V and 11 bases from J, with 13 bases between. CDR3 length: 13 residues. Germline assignment: CDR1 SGHDN and CDR2 FVKESK. The CDR3 nucleotides are TGTGCCAGCAGCAAACACCGGACAGCACCCCTCCACTTT. Protein product: CASSKHRTAPLHF.

This clone has just a few counts. The rearrangement joins TRBV10-1 to TRBJ2-3; possibly TRBD2 for D (5 bases). V was shortened by 6 bases and J by 4 bases, with 14 bases between the two germline ends. Germline V gene lookup returns CDR1 WNHNN and CDR2 SYGVQD (reference sequence). This CDR3 has 14 amino acids. Here the CDR3 reads CASSAAASPDTQYF. The CDR3 region has the DNA TGCGCCAGCAGCGCCGCGGCTAGCCCAGATACGCAGTATTTT.

This clone was detected only a few times. V is TRBV7-2 and J is TRBJ2-2; TRBD2 agrees at 8 bases. V gave up 5 bases and J gave up 7 bases; unmatched junction bases: 9. Germline CDR1 reads SGHTA; CDR2 reads FQGNSA. This CDR3 comprises 15 residues. The CDR3 sequence: CASSQRGGRHGELFF. CDR3 coding DNA: TGTGCCAGCAGCCAACGGGGGGGCAGGCACGGGGAGCTGTTTTTT.